This T cell receptor (beta chain) was retrieved from a study of breast tumors, draining lymph nodes, adjacent tissues. General observations from the study: The data were judged consistent with most tumor T cells coming from lymph node and expanding in tumor. Compared with basal-like, luminal-like tumors shared significantly more repertoire with nontumor tissue.

The CDR3 length is 16 residues. Germline CDR1 and CDR2: SGHTA and FQGNSA. About this clonotype itself: Its specificity is not known. The junction departs from the called germline gene at one end, perhaps through a read error.

Breast cancer patients provided tissue from their axillary draining lymph nodes. TCRdb analysed the multiplex PCR reads with MiXCR anew, one entry per CDR3 protein. Among about 300,000 distinct CDR3 sequences listed, 30% were seen once. The rearrangement joins TRBV7-2 to TRBJ2-3; TRBD1 matches at 7 bases. Sample: axillary lymph node tissue. The TCR was taken from a female donor with breast cancer. Some clones in this sample may be carry-over from other donors' samples. In nucleotides, the CDR3 is TGTGCCAGCAGCAACCCGGGACAGAAGATCACACATACGCAGTATTTC. It is translated as CASSNPGQKITHTQYF.